This T cell receptor (beta chain) was recorded in a study of CD8 T cells in Susac syndrome. RNA totalling about 0.5 to 1 ug underwent reverse transcription with random hexamers. Multiplex PCR with immunoSEQ amplified the TCR beta CDR3 across 54 Vbeta and 13 Jbeta. TCRdb ran MiXCR on the immunoSEQ multiplex PCR reads and lists one entry per CDR3 protein. Among about 280,000 distinct CDR3 sequences listed, approximately 81% were seen once. The authors carried out high-throughput sequencing of TCR beta. They applied it to CD8+ and CD4+ T cells obtained from blood. TEMRA cells were FACS-enriched, while CD8+ and CD4+ T cells were negatively isolated. This CDR3 has 14 amino acids. Looked up from germline, CDR1 is MNHEY and CDR2 is SMNVEV (reference sequence). V shed 8 bases, J shed 4 bases, and the junction held 9 bases outside the gene matches.

The chain uses TRBV27 and TRBJ2-5; 8 bases map to TRBD2. The sequencing input was CD8+ T cells from PBMCs. This TCR derives from a human donor with multiple sclerosis. CDR3 DNA: TGTGCCAGCGGGGGGAAGCTAGCGGGAGAGACCCAGTACTTC. Its protein product is CASGGKLAGETQYF.